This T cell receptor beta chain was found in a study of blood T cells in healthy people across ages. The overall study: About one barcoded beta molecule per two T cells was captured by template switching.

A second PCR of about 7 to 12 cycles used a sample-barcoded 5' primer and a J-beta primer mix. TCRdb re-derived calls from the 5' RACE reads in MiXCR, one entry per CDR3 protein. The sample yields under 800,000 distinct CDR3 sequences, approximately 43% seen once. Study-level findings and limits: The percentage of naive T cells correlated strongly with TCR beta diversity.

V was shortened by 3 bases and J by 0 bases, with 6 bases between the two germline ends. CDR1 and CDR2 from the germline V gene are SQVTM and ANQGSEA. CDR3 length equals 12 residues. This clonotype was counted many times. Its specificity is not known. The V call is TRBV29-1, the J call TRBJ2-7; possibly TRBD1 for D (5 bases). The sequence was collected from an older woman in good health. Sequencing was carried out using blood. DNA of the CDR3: TGCAGCGTTGAGACAGCCTCCTACGAGCAGTACTTC. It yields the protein CSVETASYEQYF.